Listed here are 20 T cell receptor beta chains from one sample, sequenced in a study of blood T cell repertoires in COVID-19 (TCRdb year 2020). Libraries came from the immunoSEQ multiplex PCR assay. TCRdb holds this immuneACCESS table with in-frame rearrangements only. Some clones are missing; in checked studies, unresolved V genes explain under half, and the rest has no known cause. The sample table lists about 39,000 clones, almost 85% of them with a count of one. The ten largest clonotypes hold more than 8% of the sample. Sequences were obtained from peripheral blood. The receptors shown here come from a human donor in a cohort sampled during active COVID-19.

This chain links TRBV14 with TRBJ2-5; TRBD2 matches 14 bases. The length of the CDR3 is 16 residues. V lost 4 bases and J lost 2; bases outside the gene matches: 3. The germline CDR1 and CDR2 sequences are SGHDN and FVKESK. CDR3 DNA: TGTGCCAGCAGCCCGACTAGCGGGAGGGTTCAAGAGACCCAGTACTTC. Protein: CASSPTSGRVQETQYF.

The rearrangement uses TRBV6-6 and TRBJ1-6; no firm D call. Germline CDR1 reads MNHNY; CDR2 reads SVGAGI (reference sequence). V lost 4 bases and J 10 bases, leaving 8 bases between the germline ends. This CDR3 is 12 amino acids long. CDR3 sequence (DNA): TGTGCCAGCAGTTCCCCTAGCTCACCCCTCCACTTT. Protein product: CASSSPSSPLHF.

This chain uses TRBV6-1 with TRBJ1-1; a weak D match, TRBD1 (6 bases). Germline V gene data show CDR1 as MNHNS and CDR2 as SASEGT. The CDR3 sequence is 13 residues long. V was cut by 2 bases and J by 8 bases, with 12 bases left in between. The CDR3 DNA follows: TGTGCCAGCAGTGAATCCCAGGGGCAAGAAGCTTTCTTT. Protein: CASSESQGQEAFF.

CDR3 protein: CASSSLRQGNTGELFF. In DNA form, the CDR3 reads TGCGCCAGCAGCTCCCTCCGACAGGGGAACACCGGGGAGCTGTTTTTT. The V gene is TRBV5-1, the J gene TRBJ2-2; 7 bases match TRBD1. After removal of 3 bases from V and 1 base from J, the junction contained 6 bases not matched to a gene. The CDR3 is 16 residues long. Germline V lookup: CDR1 SGHRS, CDR2 YFSETQ.

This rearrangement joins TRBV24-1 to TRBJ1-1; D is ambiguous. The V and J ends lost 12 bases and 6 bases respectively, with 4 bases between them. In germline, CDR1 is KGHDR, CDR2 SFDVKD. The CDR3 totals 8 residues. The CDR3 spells CAPPEAFF. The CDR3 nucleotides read TGTGCCCCTCCTGAAGCTTTCTTT.

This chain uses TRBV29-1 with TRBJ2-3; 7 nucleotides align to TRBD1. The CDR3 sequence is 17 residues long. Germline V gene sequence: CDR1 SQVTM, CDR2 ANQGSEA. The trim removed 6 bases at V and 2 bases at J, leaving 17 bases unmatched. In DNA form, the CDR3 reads TGCAGCGTCCTCGGGGTCGGTAGACAGGGATACACAGATACGCAGTATTTT. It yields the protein CSVLGVGRQGYTDTQYF.

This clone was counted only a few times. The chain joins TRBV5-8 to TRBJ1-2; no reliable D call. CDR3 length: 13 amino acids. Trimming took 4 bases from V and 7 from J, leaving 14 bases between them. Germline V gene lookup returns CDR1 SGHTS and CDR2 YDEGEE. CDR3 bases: TGTGCCAGCAGCGTGGCCCCTTCCCTTGGCTACACCTTC. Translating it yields CASSVAPSLGYTF. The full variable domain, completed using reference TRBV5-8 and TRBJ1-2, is EAGVTQSPTHLIKTRGQQATLRCSPISGHTSVYWYQQALGLGLQFLLWYDEGEERNRGNFPPRFSGRQFPNYSSELNVNALELEDSALYLCASSVAPSLGYTFGSGTRLTVV.

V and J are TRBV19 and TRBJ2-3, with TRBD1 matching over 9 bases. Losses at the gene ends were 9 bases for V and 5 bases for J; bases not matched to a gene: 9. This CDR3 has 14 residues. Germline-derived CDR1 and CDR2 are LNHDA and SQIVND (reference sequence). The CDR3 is CASSQDRGKDTQYF. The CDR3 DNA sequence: TGTGCCAGCAGTCAGGACAGGGGTAAAGATACGCAGTATTTT.

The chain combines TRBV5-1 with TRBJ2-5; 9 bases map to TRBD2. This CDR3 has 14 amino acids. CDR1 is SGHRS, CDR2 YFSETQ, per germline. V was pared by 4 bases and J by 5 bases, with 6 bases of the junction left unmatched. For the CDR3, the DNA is TGCGCCAGCAGCGTGGCGGGGGGGCGCGAGACCCAGTACTTC. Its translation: CASSVAGGRETQYF.

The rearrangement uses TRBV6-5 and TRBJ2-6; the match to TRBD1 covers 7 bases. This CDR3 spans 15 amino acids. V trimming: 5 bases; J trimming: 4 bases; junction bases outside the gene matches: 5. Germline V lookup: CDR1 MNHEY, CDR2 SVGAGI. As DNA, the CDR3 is TGTGCCAGCAGTAAGACAGGGCCCGGGGCCAACGTCCTGACTTTC. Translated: CASSKTGPGANVLTF.

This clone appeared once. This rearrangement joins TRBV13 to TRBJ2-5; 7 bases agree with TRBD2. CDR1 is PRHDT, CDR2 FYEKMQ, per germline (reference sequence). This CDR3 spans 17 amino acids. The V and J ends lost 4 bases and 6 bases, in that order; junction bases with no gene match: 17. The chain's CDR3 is CASSSDRGGGPMKTQYF. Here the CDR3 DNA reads TGTGCCAGCAGCTCGGATCGTGGGGGAGGGCCGATGAAGACCCAGTACTTC.

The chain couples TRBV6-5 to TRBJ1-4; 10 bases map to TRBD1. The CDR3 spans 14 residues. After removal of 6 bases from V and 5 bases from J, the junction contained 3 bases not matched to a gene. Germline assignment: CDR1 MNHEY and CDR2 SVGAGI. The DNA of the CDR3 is TGTGCCAGCAGCCGGGGACAGGGGAATGAAAAACTGTTTTTT. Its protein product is CASSRGQGNEKLFF.

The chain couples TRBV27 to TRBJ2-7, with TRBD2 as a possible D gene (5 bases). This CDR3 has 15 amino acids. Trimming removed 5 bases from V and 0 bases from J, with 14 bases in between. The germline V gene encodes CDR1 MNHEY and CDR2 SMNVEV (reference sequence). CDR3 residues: CASSERLLSSYEQYF. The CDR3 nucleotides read TGTGCCAGCAGTGAACGACTACTAAGCTCCTACGAGCAGTACTTC.

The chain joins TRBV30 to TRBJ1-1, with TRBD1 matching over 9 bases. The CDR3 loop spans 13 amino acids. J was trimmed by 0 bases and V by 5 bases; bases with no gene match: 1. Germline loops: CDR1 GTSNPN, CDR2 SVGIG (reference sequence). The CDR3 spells CAWDRGVNTEAFF. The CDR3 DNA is TGTGCCTGGGACAGGGGGGTGAACACTGAAGCTTTCTTT.

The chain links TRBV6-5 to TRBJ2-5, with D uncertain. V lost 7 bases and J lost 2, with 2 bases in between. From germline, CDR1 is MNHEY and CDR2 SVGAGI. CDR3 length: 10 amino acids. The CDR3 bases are TGTGCCAGCACACAAGAGACCCAGTACTTC. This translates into CASTQETQYF.

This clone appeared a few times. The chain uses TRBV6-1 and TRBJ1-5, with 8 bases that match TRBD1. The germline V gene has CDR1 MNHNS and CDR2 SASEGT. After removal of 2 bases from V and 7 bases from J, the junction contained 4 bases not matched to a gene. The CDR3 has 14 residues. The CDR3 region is CASSEPTGAQPQHF. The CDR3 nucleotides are TGTGCCAGCAGTGAACCGACAGGGGCCCAGCCCCAGCATTTT.

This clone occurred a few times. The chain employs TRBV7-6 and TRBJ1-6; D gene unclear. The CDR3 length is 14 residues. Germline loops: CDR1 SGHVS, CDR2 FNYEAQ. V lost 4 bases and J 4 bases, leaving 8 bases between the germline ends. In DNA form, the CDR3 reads TGTGCCAGCAGCTACCGGGAGTATAATTCACCCCTCCACTTT. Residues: CASSYREYNSPLHF.

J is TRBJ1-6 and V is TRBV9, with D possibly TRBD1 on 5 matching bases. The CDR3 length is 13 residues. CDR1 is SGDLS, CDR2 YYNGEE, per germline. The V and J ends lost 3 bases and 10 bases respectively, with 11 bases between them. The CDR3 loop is CASSEDSSSPLHF. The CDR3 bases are TGTGCCAGCAGCGAAGACAGCTCCTCACCCCTCCACTTT.

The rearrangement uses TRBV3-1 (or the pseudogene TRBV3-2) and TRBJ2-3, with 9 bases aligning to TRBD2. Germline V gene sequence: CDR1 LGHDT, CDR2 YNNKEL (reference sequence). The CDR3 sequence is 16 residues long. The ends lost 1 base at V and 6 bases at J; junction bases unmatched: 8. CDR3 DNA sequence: TGTGCCAGCAGCCAAGTTGGCGGGGGGGCGCGGGATACGCAGTATTTT. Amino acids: CASSQVGGGARDTQYF.

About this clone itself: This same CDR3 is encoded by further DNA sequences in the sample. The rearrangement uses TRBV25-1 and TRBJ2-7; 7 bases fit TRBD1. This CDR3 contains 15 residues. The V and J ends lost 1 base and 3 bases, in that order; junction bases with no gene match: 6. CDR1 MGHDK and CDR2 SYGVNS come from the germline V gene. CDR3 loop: CASSESGQINYEQYF. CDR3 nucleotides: TGTGCCAGCAGTGAATCGGGACAGATAAACTACGAGCAGTACTTC.